The next 30 T cell receptor beta chains were all read from a single sample in a study of T cells in women clearing cervical HPV infection. Libraries were prepared by immunoSEQ multiplex PCR; TCRdb keeps only in-frame clonotypes and omits some of them. This sample carries roughly 30,000 clones, with approximately 7.8% going to the ten biggest clones. Sequencing was performed on blood buffy coat. The receptors stem from a woman aged 18 to 75 with a cervical HPV16 infection that either progressed to CIN3+ or cleared (not recorded which).

With regard to this clone: Relative to the germline gene, one junction end is altered; a read error may explain this. In the same sample, other DNA sequences code for this CDR3. The sequenced part of the CDR3 DNA is TGTGCCAGAAGCTTACGATACGGGGTCTCTGGAAACACG. It specifies CARSLRYGVSGNT. In full, the CDR3 is CARSLRYGVSGNTIYF. The chain couples TRBV5-3 to TRBJ1-3; no firm D call. The read is 3 residues too short to cover the CDR3 end, so that end is filled in from the germline J gene. TRBV5-3 counts as an open reading frame of uncertain function. This CDR3 contains 16 residues.

In the case of this clone: The CDR3 extends 3 residues past the end of the read, so its final part is completed from the germline J gene. V usage is TRBV7-9 and J usage is TRBJ2-1; D possibly corresponds to TRBD2 (7 bases). The CDR3 totals 13 residues. V shed 6 bases and J shed 6 bases, with 12 bases lying between them. Germline V CDR1 and CDR2: SEHNR, FQNEAQ (reference sequence). CDR3 DNA, as far as it was read: TGTGCCAGCAGGCAGGGAGGGGGCAATGAG. This translates into CASRQGGGNE. From start to end, the CDR3 is CASRQGGGNEQFF.

This clone is identified as medium-sized from frequency. The CDR3 end lies 3 residues beyond the end of the read and is filled in from the germline J gene. V usage is TRBV5-6 and J usage is TRBJ2-7; 7 nucleotides line up with TRBD1. Germline V gene data show CDR1 as SGHDT and CDR2 as YYEEEE. After removal of 0 bases from V and 5 bases from J, the junction contained 5 bases not matched to a gene. The CDR3 consists of 14 residues. The CDR3 reads CASSLVGQVHEQYF. The covered CDR3 bases are TGTGCCAGCAGCTTGGTAGGACAGGTCCACGAG.

Comments on this clone: The DNA ends 3 residues before the CDR3 does, and the rest of the CDR3 is filled in from the germline J gene. V gene TRBV5-1 combines with J gene TRBJ1-1; a possible D gene is TRBD1 (6 bases). The V gene lost 2 bases and the J gene lost 7 bases, with 15 bases spanning the gap. CDR3 length: 14 amino acids. The germline CDR1 and CDR2 sequences are SGHRS and YFSETQ. This CDR3 is CASSLGLTGIEAFF. The CDR3 bases that were read are TGCGCCAGCAGCTTAGGGCTGACAGGTATTGAA.

Regarding this clone: The read terminates 3 residues ahead of where the CDR3 ends, so the germline J gene completes it. The rearrangement joins TRBV5-8 to TRBJ1-1; 8 positions match TRBD1. There are 15 residues in the CDR3. V trimming: 3 bases; J trimming: 2 bases; junction bases outside the gene matches: 6. Germline-derived CDR1 and CDR2 are SGHTS and YDEGEE. The part of the CDR3 DNA that was read is TGTGCCAGCAGCTCCCCCCAGGGGGCTAACACTGAA. Its translation is CASSSPQGANTE. From start to end, the CDR3 is CASSSPQGANTEAFF.

As regards this clone: The CDR3 is cut off 3 residues early in the read; its end comes from the germline J gene. This rearrangement joins TRBV7-3 to TRBJ2-3, with TRBD2 identical over 9 bases. The germline V gene encodes CDR1 SGHTA and CDR2 FQGTGA. V lost 5 bases, J lost 3 bases, and 3 bases stayed unmatched. The CDR3 sequence is 14 residues long. Here the CDR3 reads CASSPSGGTDTQYF. Incomplete CDR3 DNA: TGTGCCAGCAGCCCCAGCGGGGGGACAGATACG.

With respect to this clone: Read coverage stops 3 residues before the CDR3 terminus; the germline J gene supplies the remainder. The rearrangement links TRBV7-9 to TRBJ1-2; the D gene is possibly TRBD1 (5 bases). Looked up from germline, CDR1 is SEHNR and CDR2 is FQNEAQ (reference sequence). The CDR3 sequence is 13 residues long. The DNA read from the CDR3 is TGTGCCAGCAGCTTGGGACTAGCGAGTGAC. It is translated as CASSLGLASD. The full CDR3 reads CASSLGLASDYTF.

With regard to this clone: The read finishes 3 residues shy of the CDR3 end, and the germline J gene is used to complete it. V is TRBV6-1 and J is TRBJ1-1, with D maybe TRBD1 (6 bases). Trimming took off 2 bases at V and 4 bases at J, with 11 bases between the two ends. The germline V gene encodes CDR1 MNHNS and CDR2 SASEGT. CDR3 length: 14 residues. CDR3: CASSELQGRTEAFF. The part of the CDR3 DNA that was read is TGTGCCAGCAGTGAATTGCAGGGGCGCACTGAA.

For this clone: The observed sequence ends 3 residues before the CDR3 terminus, with the missing tail filled in from the germline J gene. This chain uses TRBV7-3 with TRBJ2-2; 7 nucleotides line up with TRBD1. CDR3 length: 17 amino acids. V lost 5 bases, J lost 2 bases, and 11 bases stayed unmatched. Germline CDR1 reads SGHTA; CDR2 reads FQGTGA. The sequenced part of the CDR3 DNA is TGTGCCAGCAGCGCCAGGGTAGGGACAGCCAACACCGGGGAG. Translated, it gives CASSARVGTANTGE. In full, the CDR3 is CASSARVGTANTGELFF. Together with reference TRBV7-3 and TRBJ2-2, the CDR3 gives the full variable domain: GAGVSQTPSNKVTEKGKYVELRCDPISGHTALYWYRQSLGQGPEFLIYFQGTGAADDSGLPNDRFFAVRPEGSVSTLKIQRTERGDSAVYLCASSARVGTANTGELFFGEGSRLTVL.

With regard to this clone: The read gets to within 3 residues of the CDR3 end, and the germline J gene fills in the rest. This chain links TRBV19 with TRBJ1-2; maybe TRBD1 (5 bases). The CDR3 is 16 residues long. Germline CDR1 reads LNHDA; CDR2 reads SQIVND (reference sequence). The covered CDR3 bases are TGTGCCAGTAGTATGGTGGCAGGGAGCTCCTACAATGAC. It yields the protein CASSMVAGSSYND. The whole CDR3 sequence is CASSMVAGSSYNDYTF.

In regard to this clone: The read terminates 3 residues before the CDR3 end, so the remaining end is supplied by the germline J gene. The chain employs TRBV11-2 and TRBJ2-3, with D maybe TRBD2 (6 bases). V dropped 1 base and J dropped 8 bases, with 16 bases sitting between them. Per germline, CDR1 SGHAT and CDR2 FQNNGV. CDR3 length equals 15 residues. The CDR3 bases that were read are TGTGCCAGCAGCTTAGGGTCGGGGGTAGAGGGTACG. It specifies CASSLGSGVEGT. The whole CDR3 is CASSLGSGVEGTQYF. Based on the CDR3 plus reference TRBV11-2 and TRBJ2-3, the full variable domain is EAGVAQSPRYKIIEKRQSVAFWCNPISGHATLYWYQQILGQGPKLLIQFQNNGVVDDSQLPKDRFSAERLKGVDSTLKIQPAKLEDSAVYLCASSLGSGVEGTQYFGPGTRLTVL.

Notes on this clone: The read gets to within 3 residues of the CDR3 end, and the germline J gene fills in the rest. V and J are TRBV28 and TRBJ1-1; 7 nucleotides agree with TRBD1. Unmatched junction bases numbered 5, after V lost 3 bases and J lost 4 bases. The CDR3 contains 14 residues. CDR1 is MDHEN, CDR2 SYDVKM, per germline. The covered CDR3 bases are TGTGCCAGCAGTTTCAGACAGGGAGGCACTGAA. Its translation: CASSFRQGGTE. The whole CDR3 reads CASSFRQGGTEAFF.

Comment on this clone: The CDR3 goes on 3 residues after the read ends, and that part is filled in from the germline J gene. The rearrangement uses TRBV7-2 and TRBJ2-7; D may be TRBD2 (5 bases). V was trimmed by 5 bases and J by 3 bases, leaving 17 bases between them. The CDR3 has 15 residues. Germline V lookup: CDR1 SGHTA, CDR2 FQGNSA. The CDR3 sequence is CASSPRGSVFYEQYF. CDR3 DNA, as far as it was read: TGTGCCAGCAGCCCTCGGGGTAGCGTGTTCTACGAG.

Note on this clone: Sequencing ends 3 residues short of the CDR3 end; the germline J gene provides the rest. The chain recombines TRBV5-1 with TRBJ2-3; 8 bases line up with TRBD2. This CDR3 comprises 15 residues. Germline CDR1 and CDR2: SGHRS and YFSETQ. J lost 8 bases, V lost 4 bases, and 12 bases had no gene match. The sequenced CDR3 bases are TGCGCCAGCAGCGTTAGCGGGGCCCTCACCGCTACG. This codes for CASSVSGALTAT. The whole CDR3 sequence is CASSVSGALTATQYF.

For this clone: The read gets to within 3 residues of the CDR3 end, and the germline J gene fills in the rest. The chain recombines TRBV6-1 with TRBJ1-2; tentatively, D is TRBD1 (6 bases). The CDR3 is made up of 13 amino acids. Germline CDR1 MNHNS, CDR2 SASEGT. CDR3 loop: CASSAGAEERYTF. The covered CDR3 bases are TGTGCCAGCAGTGCAGGGGCGGAAGAGCGC.

Notes on this clone: The read ends 3 residues before the CDR3 terminus; that terminus is restored from the germline J gene. The chain combines TRBV23-1 with TRBJ1-5, with TRBD1 matching 7 bases. TRBV23-1 is an ORF, and what it does is uncertain. This CDR3 spans 16 amino acids. The V and J ends lost 2 bases and 1 base, in that order; junction bases with no gene match: 5. The covered CDR3 bases are TGCGCCAGCAGTCAACCAACAGGGGAGAGCAATCAGCCC. Translating gives CASSQPTGESNQP. The entire CDR3 is CASSQPTGESNQPQHF.

As for this clone: The read finishes 3 residues shy of the CDR3 end, and the germline J gene is used to complete it. The chain employs TRBV7-7 and TRBJ1-2, with D possibly being TRBD1 (6 bases). This CDR3 spans 17 amino acids. Germline lookup yields CDR1 SSHAT and CDR2 FNYEAQ (reference sequence). V was cut by 2 bases and J by 3 bases, with 19 bases left in between. The CDR3 region is CASSLYGTSPRYYGYTF. The sequenced part of the CDR3 DNA is TGTGCCAGCAGCTTATATGGGACATCCCCACGTTACTATGGC.

Comments on this clone: The observed sequence ends 3 residues before the CDR3 terminus, with the missing tail filled in from the germline J gene. J is TRBJ1-4 and V is TRBV30, with D tentatively TRBD1 (5 bases). The CDR3 totals 13 residues. Trimming cost V 7 bases and J 8 bases, with 17 bases left between them. The germline V gene has CDR1 GTSNPN and CDR2 SVGIG (reference sequence). The CDR3 bases that were read are TGTGCCTCGAATGACGGGGGAGGCGAAAAA. It codes for CASNDGGGEK. In full, the CDR3 reads CASNDGGGEKLFF.

In the case of this clone: Coverage ceases 3 residues before the CDR3 finishes, and the germline J gene fills in the end. The chain has TRBV13 and TRBJ2-1; TRBD2 aligns across 10 bases. The CDR3 is 15 residues long. The germline CDR1 and CDR2 sequences are PRHDT and FYEKMQ (reference sequence). Trimming cost V 5 bases and J 5 bases; bases outside gene matches: 6. CDR3 bases read: TGTGCCAGCAGCCCTAAGCGGGGGGGGAACAATGAG. This sequence encodes CASSPKRGGNNE. The full CDR3 sequence reads CASSPKRGGNNEQFF.

As to this clone: With the read ending 3 residues before the CDR3 end, the germline J gene is used to fill in that end. The chain uses TRBV13 and TRBJ2-2, with D unclear. Trimming stripped 0 bases from V and 2 bases from J, with 10 bases between. Germline CDR1 PRHDT, CDR2 FYEKMQ (reference sequence). The CDR3 has 16 amino acids. CDR3 in amino acids: CASSLGQAVNTGELFF. The CDR3 DNA, read in part, is TGTGCCAGCAGCTTAGGCCAGGCAGTTAACACCGGGGAG.

Turning to this clone: Sequencing ends 3 residues short of the CDR3 end; the germline J gene provides the rest. The genes are TRBV4-2 and TRBJ2-5, with 8 bases matching TRBD2. CDR1 is LGHNA, CDR2 YNFKEQ, per germline. The CDR3 consists of 18 residues. After removal of 0 bases from V and 1 base from J, the junction contained 10 bases not matched to a gene. The sequenced CDR3 bases are TGTGCCAGCAGCCAAGAAATGGGATTAGCGGGATTCCAAGAGACC. It yields the protein CASSQEMGLAGFQET. The complete CDR3 sequence is CASSQEMGLAGFQETQYF.

In the case of this clone: The read is 3 residues too short to cover the CDR3 end, so that end is filled in from the germline J gene. The rearrangement joins TRBV4-1 to TRBJ2-7; 9 nucleotides align to TRBD2. The CDR3 runs 16 residues. V shed 0 bases and J 3 bases; nucleotides not matched to a gene: 6. Germline values: CDR1 MGHRA, CDR2 YSYEKL. The covered CDR3 bases are TGCGCCAGCAGCCAAGACCTGACTAGCGGAGGCTACGAG. It encodes CASSQDLTSGGYE. The CDR3 reads in full as CASSQDLTSGGYEQYF.

With respect to this clone: The CDR3 goes on 3 residues after the read ends, and that part is filled in from the germline J gene. The chain has TRBV7-2 and TRBJ2-3; D gene ambiguous. V was trimmed by 2 bases and J by 1 base, leaving 7 bases between them. The CDR3 totals 14 residues. Germline CDR1 and CDR2: SGHTA and FQGNSA. CDR3 sequence reads: CASSLREGTDTQYF. The CDR3 DNA, read in part, is TGTGCCAGCAGCTTAAGAGAGGGCACAGATACG. Combining the CDR3 with reference TRBV7-2 and TRBJ2-3 gives the whole variable domain GAGVSQSPSNKVTEKGKDVELRCDPISGHTALYWYRQSLGQGLEFLIYFQGNSAPDKSGLPSDRFSAERTGGSVSTLTIQRTQQEDSAVYLCASSLREGTDTQYFGPGTRLTVL.

As regards this clone: With the read ending 3 residues before the CDR3 end, the germline J gene is used to fill in that end. This rearrangement joins TRBV29-1 to TRBJ1-1, with 8 bases aligning to TRBD1. This CDR3 region has 14 residues. CDR1 and CDR2 (germline): SQVTM, ANQGSEA. The ends lost 7 bases at V and 5 bases at J; junction bases unmatched: 12. Partial CDR3 DNA: TGCAGCGCCAAGACAGGGGCAATGCGTACTGAA. Translated, it gives CSAKTGAMRTE. The CDR3 as a whole reads CSAKTGAMRTEAFF.

To note about this clone: The CDR3 end is not reached by the read, which stops 3 residues before it; the germline J gene fills it in. The chain employs TRBV5-1 and TRBJ1-2; 9 bases fit TRBD1. The germline CDR1 and CDR2 sequences are SGHRS and YFSETQ. This CDR3 is 16 amino acids long. After removal of 0 bases from V and 6 bases from J, the junction contained 9 bases not matched to a gene. The chain's CDR3 is CASSLGRDRALDGYTF. Incomplete CDR3 DNA: TGCGCCAGCAGCTTGGGGAGGGACAGGGCTCTCGATGGC.

To note about this clone: Read data end 3 residues before the CDR3 end; the end is taken from the germline J gene. The genes are TRBV18 and TRBJ1-2; maybe TRBD1 (5 bases). The CDR3 covers 13 residues. Germline values: CDR1 KGHSH, CDR2 LQKENI. The CDR3: CASSNEGKPDYTF. Incomplete CDR3 DNA: TGTGCCAGCTCAAATGAGGGGAAACCCGAC. Combining the CDR3 with reference TRBV18 and TRBJ1-2 gives the whole variable domain NAGVMQNPRHLVRRRGQEARLRCSPMKGHSHVYWYRQLPEEGLKFMVYLQKENIIDESGMPKERFSAEFPKEGPSILRIQQVVRGDSAAYFCASSNEGKPDYTFGSGTRLTVV.

For this clone: The read is 3 residues too short to cover the CDR3 end, so that end is filled in from the germline J gene. The chain joins TRBV2 to TRBJ2-3, with D perhaps matching TRBD2 (5 bases). Per germline, CDR1 SNHLY and CDR2 FYNNEI. The CDR3 sequence is 14 residues long. Trimming left V 5 bases short and J 1 base short, with 10 bases between. This CDR3 is CASSPSRGTDTQYF. The covered CDR3 bases are TGTGCCAGCAGTCCCTCGCGGGGCACAGATACG. Full variable domain (missing parts from reference TRBV2 and TRBJ2-3): EPEVTQTPSHQVTQMGQEVILRCVPISNHLYFYWYRQILGQKVEFLVSFYNNEISEKSEIFDDQFSVERPDGSNFTLKIRSTKLEDSAMYFCASSPSRGTDTQYFGPGTRLTVL.

With respect to this clone: The read terminates 3 residues before the CDR3 end, so the remaining end is supplied by the germline J gene. The chain recombines TRBV5-6 with TRBJ2-7; the match to TRBD2 covers 10 bases. Germline assignment: CDR1 SGHDT and CDR2 YYEEEE. V lost 5 bases and J lost 3; bases outside the gene matches: 8. The CDR3 totals 15 residues. This CDR3 is CASSGGLAGDYEQYF. The sequenced CDR3 bases are TGTGCCAGCAGTGGCGGTCTAGCGGGAGACTACGAG.

The CDR3 spells CASSDRLGHDTGELFF. The sequenced CDR3 bases are TGTGCCAGCAGTGACCGTTTGGGGCACGACACCGGGGAG. The V and J genes are TRBV6-4 and TRBJ2-2; maybe TRBD1 (5 bases). The read comes to an end 3 residues before the CDR3 does, leaving the germline J gene to fill in the end. The V end lost 2 bases, the J end lost 3 bases, and 13 bases lay between the germline ends. The germline CDR1 and CDR2 sequences are MRHNA and SNTAGT. CDR3 size: 16 residues.

With regard to this clone: Sequencing ends 3 residues short of the CDR3 end; the germline J gene provides the rest. The chain combines TRBV19 with TRBJ2-3, with TRBD2 matching 9 bases. V gave up 7 bases and J gave up 4 bases; unmatched junction bases: 18. The germline gives CDR1 LNHDA, CDR2 SQIVND (reference sequence). There are 18 residues in the CDR3. The CDR3 is CASTRGIFSGGVADTQYF. The part of the CDR3 DNA that was read is TGTGCCAGTACCCGGGGGATTTTTAGCGGGGGTGTGGCAGATACG.